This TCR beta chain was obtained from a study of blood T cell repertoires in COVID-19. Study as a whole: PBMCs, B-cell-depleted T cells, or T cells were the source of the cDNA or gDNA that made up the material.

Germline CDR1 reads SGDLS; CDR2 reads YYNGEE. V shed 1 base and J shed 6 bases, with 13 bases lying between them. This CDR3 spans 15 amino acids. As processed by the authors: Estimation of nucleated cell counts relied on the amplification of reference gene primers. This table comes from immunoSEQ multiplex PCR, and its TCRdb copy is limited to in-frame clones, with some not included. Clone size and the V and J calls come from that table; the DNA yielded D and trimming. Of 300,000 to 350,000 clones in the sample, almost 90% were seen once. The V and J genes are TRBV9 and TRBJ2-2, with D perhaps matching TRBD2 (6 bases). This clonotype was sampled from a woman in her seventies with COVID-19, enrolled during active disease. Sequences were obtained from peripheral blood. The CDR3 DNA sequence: TGTGCCAGCAGCGTATCCAAGGAGGGTTCCGGGGAGCTGTTTTTT. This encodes CASSVSKEGSGELFF.